This passage covers 2 T cell receptor beta chains from one sample sequenced in a study of cytomegalovirus exposure and HLA in healthy donors (dated by TCRdb to 2016 to 2017). The library was produced with the immunoSEQ multiplex PCR assay. The multiplex PCR relied on a mix of 60 forward primers for TCR Vbeta segments and 13 reverse primers for TCR Jbeta segments. TCRdb holds this immuneACCESS table with in-frame rearrangements only. Some clones are missing; in checked studies, unresolved V genes explain under half, and the rest has no known cause. For this sample the table gives about 150,000 clones, of which around 85% were detected only once. Of the sample, under 3% is held by the ten largest clones. The sample taken for sequencing was PBMCs. These receptors were taken from a woman between 25 and 40 years old in good health and CMV-seronegative.

The rearrangement uses TRBV27 and TRBJ2-7; 10 nucleotides line up with TRBD2. The CDR3 consists of 15 residues. Germline V lookup: CDR1 MNHEY, CDR2 SMNVEV (reference sequence). With V trimmed by 8 bases and J by 3 bases, 10 bases remained unmatched. The CDR3 protein is CASHTRTSGGYEQYF. CDR3 DNA sequence: TGTGCCAGCCATACCCGGACTAGCGGAGGCTACGAGCAGTACTTC.

To note about this clone: Compared with germline, one end of the junction differs, possibly owing to a read error. The chain uses TRBV7-9 and TRBJ1-5; D gene uncertain. The CDR3 consists of 13 residues. Looked up from germline, CDR1 is SEHNR and CDR2 is FQNEAQ (reference sequence). The CDR3 here is CASSLYSTQPQHF. DNA of the CDR3: TGTGCCAGCAGCTTATACAGCACTCAGCCCCAGCATTTT.